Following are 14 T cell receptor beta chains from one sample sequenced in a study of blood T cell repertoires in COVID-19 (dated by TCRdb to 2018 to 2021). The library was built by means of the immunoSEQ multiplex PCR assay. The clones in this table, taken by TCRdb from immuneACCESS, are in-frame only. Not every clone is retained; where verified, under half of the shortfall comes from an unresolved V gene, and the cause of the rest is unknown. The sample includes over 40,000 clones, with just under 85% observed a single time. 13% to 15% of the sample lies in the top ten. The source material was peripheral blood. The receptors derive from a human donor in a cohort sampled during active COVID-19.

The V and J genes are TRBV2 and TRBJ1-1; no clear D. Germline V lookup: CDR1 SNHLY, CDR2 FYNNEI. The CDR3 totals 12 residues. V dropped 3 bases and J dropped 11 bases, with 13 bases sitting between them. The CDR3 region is CASSDLGDRAFF. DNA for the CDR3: TGTGCCAGCAGTGACTTGGGAGATCGCGCTTTCTTT.

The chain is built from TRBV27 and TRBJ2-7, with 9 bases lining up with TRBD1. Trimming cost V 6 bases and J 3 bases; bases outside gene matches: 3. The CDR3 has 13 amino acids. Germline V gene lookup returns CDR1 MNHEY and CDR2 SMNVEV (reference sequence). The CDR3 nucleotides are TGTGCCAGCAGCCTGGACAGGGGCTACGAGCAGTACTTC. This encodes CASSLDRGYEQYF.

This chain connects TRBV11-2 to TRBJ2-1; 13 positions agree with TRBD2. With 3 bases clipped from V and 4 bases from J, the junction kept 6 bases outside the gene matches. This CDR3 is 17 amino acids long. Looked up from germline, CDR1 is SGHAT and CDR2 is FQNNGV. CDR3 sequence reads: CASSLGAGLAGYNEQFF. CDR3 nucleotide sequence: TGTGCCAGCAGCTTGGGAGCGGGACTAGCGGGGTACAATGAGCAGTTCTTC.

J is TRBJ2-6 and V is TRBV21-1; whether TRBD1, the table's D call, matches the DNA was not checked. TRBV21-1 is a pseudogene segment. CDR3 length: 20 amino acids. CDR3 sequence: CASSNSKKTALRSGANVLTF. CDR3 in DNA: TGTGCCAGCAGCAACTCAAAAAAGACAGCGTTGAGGTCCGGGGCCAACGTCCTGACTTTC.

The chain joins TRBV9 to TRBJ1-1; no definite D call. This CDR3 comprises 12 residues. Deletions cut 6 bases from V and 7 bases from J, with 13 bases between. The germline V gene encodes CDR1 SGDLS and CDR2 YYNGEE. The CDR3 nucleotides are TGTGCCAGCAAAAGTAGTATCGGTGAAGCTTTCTTT. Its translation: CASKSSIGEAFF.

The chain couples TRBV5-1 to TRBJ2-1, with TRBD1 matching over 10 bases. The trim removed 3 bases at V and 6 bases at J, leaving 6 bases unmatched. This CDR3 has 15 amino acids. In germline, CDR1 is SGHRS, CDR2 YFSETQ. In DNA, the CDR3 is TGCGCCAGCAGCTCTGGCGGGACAGGGGTCAATGAGCAGTTCTTC. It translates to CASSSGGTGVNEQFF.

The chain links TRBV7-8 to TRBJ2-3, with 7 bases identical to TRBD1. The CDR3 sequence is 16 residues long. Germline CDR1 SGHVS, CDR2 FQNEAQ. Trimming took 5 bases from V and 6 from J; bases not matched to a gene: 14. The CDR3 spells CASSPLRDSRPDTQYF. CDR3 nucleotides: TGTGCCAGCAGCCCTCTCCGGGACAGCCGGCCTGATACGCAGTATTTT.

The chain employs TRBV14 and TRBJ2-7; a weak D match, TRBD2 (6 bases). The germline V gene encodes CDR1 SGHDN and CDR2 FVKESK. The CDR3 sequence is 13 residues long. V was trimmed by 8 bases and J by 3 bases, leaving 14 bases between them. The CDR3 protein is CASAAGRSYEQYF. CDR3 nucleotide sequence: TGTGCCAGCGCGGCGGGGAGGAGCTACGAGCAGTACTTC. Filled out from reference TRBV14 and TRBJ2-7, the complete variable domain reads EAGVTQFPSHSVIEKGQTVTLRCDPISGHDNLYWYRRVMGKEIKFLLHFVKESKQDESGMPNNRFLAERTGGTYSTLKVQPAELEDSGVYFCASAAGRSYEQYFGPGTRLTVT.

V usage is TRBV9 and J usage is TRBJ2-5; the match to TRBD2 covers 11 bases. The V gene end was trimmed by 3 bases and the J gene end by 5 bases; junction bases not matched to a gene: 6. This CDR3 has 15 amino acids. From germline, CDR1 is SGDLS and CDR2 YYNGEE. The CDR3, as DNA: TGTGCCAGCAGCGAACTAGCGGGAGACTTTGAGACCCAGTACTTC. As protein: CASSELAGDFETQYF.

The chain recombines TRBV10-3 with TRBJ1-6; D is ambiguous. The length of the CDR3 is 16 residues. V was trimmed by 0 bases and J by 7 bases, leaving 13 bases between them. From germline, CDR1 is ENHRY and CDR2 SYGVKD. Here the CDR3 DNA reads TGTGCCATCAGTGAGTCGACCGGGAGGCAAAATTCACCCCTCCACTTT. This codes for CAISESTGRQNSPLHF.

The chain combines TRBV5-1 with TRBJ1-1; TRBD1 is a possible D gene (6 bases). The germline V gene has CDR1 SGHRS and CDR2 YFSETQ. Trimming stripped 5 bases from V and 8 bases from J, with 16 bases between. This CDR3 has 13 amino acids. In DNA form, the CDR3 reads TGCGCCAGCAGATATACCACCGGGACAGAAGCTTTCTTT. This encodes CASRYTTGTEAFF.

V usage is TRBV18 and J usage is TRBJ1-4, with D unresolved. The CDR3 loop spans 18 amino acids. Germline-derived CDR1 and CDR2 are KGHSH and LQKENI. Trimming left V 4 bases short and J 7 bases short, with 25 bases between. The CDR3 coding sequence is TGTGCCAGCTCACAGGAGCCCCAGTCCTATCGTCGAGGTGAAAAACTGTTTTTT. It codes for CASSQEPQSYRRGEKLFF. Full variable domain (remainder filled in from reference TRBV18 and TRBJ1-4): NAGVMQNPRHLVRRRGQEARLRCSPMKGHSHVYWYRQLPEEGLKFMVYLQKENIIDESGMPKERFSAEFPKEGPSILRIQQVVRGDSAAYFCASSQEPQSYRRGEKLFFGSGTQLSVL.

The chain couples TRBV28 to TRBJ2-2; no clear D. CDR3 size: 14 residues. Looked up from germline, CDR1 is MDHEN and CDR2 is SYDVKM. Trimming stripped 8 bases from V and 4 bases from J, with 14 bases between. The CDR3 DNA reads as TGTGCCAGCGGTGAGATTAGTGGCACCGGGGAGCTGTTTTTT. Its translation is CASGEISGTGELFF.

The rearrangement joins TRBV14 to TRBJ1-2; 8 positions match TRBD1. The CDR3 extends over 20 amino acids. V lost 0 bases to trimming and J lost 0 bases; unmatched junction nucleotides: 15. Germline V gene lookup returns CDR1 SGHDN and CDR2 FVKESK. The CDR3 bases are TGTGCCAGCAGCCAAGATACTACTGGACAGGGCTTACTAGCTAACTATGGCTACACCTTC. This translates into CASSQDTTGQGLLANYGYTF.